Listed below are T cell receptor beta chains from one sample, sequenced in a study of blood T cell repertoires in COVID-19. Method: immunoSEQ multiplex PCR; TCRdb's copy keeps in-frame clones and lacks some. The data hold around 200,000 clones, with approximately 81% observed a single time. The specimen was PBMCs or T cells enriched from blood (not recorded which). The source of these receptors is a man aged 35-49 years who had recovered from COVID-19. The conserved cysteine and the conserved F or W are not part of the CDR3 here. Each record gives: J gene, CDR3 length, V gene, CDR3 protein.

j_gene: TRBJ1-6; len: 14; v_gene: TRBV7-8; CDR3aa: ASSLHDGSINSPLH
j_gene: TRBJ2-3; len: 13; v_gene: TRBV7-8; CDR3aa: ASSPTTAGADTQY
j_gene: TRBJ2-1; len: 11; v_gene: TRBV2; CDR3aa: ASSDQATHEQF
j_gene: TRBJ2-1; len: 12; v_gene: TRBV28; CDR3aa: ASNNRGPYNEQF
j_gene: TRBJ2-7; len: 13; v_gene: TRBV2; CDR3aa: ASEKSGTGSYEQY
j_gene: TRBJ1-2; len: 15; v_gene: TRBV2; CDR3aa: ASSDPGQGGGNYGYT
j_gene: TRBJ2-5; len: 11; v_gene: TRBV2; CDR3aa: ASSPDSQETQY
j_gene: TRBJ1-1; len: 11; v_gene: TRBV19; CDR3aa: ASADRVDTEAF
j_gene: TRBJ2-7; len: 11; v_gene: TRBV27; CDR3aa: ASKSTGSYEQY
j_gene: TRBJ1-2; len: 11; v_gene: TRBV7-2; CDR3aa: ASSPGQSYGYT
j_gene: TRBJ1-2; len: 11; v_gene: TRBV27; CDR3aa: ASSHGTGEGYT
j_gene: TRBJ2-5; len: 14; v_gene: TRBV7-2; CDR3aa: ASSGRRQGSRETQY
j_gene: TRBJ2-7; len: 14; v_gene: TRBV4-2; CDR3aa: ASSLVAGENTYEQY
j_gene: TRBJ2-5; len: 13; v_gene: TRBV6-1; CDR3aa: ASSEAHSRRKTQY
j_gene: TRBJ2-1; len: 15; v_gene: TRBV4-1; CDR3aa: ASSQDGSTSGRGEQF
j_gene: TRBJ1-5; len: 11; v_gene: TRBV15; CDR3aa: ATSSYSNQPQH
j_gene: TRBJ2-1; len: 14; v_gene: TRBV12-5; CDR3aa: ASGLLVAGGYNEQF
j_gene: TRBJ2-1; len: 15; v_gene: TRBV5-1; CDR3aa: ASSSTSWAGAYNEQF
j_gene: TRBJ2-7; len: 13; v_gene: TRBV7-9; CDR3aa: ASSSGLAGVHEQY
j_gene: TRBJ2-1; len: 12; v_gene: TRBV27; CDR3aa: ASSPLGRFNEQF
j_gene: TRBJ2-7; len: 12; v_gene: TRBV19; CDR3aa: ASSGGQGFYEQY
j_gene: TRBJ2-7; len: 12; v_gene: TRBV28; CDR3aa: ASSLFGPGYEQY